This T cell receptor beta chain is drawn from a study of blood T cell repertoires in COVID-19. Overall study: T cells, B-cell-depleted T cells, or PBMCs provided the cDNA or gDNA that served as material.

In the original workflow: Amplification of reference gene primers was used by the study to estimate nucleated cell counts. The assay was immunoSEQ multiplex PCR, and TCRdb's table has in-frame clones only and misses some. Clone size and V and J calls were adopted from that table, with D and trimming inferred from the DNA. The sample lists more than 95,000 clones; around 76% were seen once. V dropped 3 bases and J dropped 6 bases, with 12 bases sitting between them. Looked up from germline, CDR1 is GTSNPN and CDR2 is SVGIG (reference sequence). The CDR3 has 13 residues. J is TRBJ2-1 and V is TRBV30; D is undetermined. What was sequenced was peripheral blood. The receptor's source is a woman aged 70 to 79 with acute or convalescent COVID-19. CDR3 in amino acids: CAWSRRPGNEQFF. In nucleotides, the CDR3 is TGTGCCTGGAGCCGAAGGCCGGGCAATGAGCAGTTCTTC. The entire variable domain, with the rest obtained from reference TRBV30 and TRBJ2-1, is as follows: SQTIHQWPATLVQPVGSPLSLECTVEGTSNPNLYWYRQAAGRGLQLLFYSVGIGQISSEVPQNLSASRPQDRQFILSSKKLLLSDSGFYLCAWSRRPGNEQFFGPGTRLTVL.